The source of this TCR beta chain is a study of naive and memory T cell subsets. Cells stained for CD3, CD4, CD8, CD45RA, CD27 and viability were sorted into four CD45RA/CD27 subsets. The beta constant-region primer was an equimolar mix of two oligonucleotides covering TRBC1 and TRBC2. TCRdb itself ran the UMI-ligation and nested PCR reads through MiXCR, one entry per CDR3 protein. Of approximately 85,000 distinct CDR3 sequences in the sample, 7% are singletons; the top ten hold more than 1.5%. CDR3 length: 17 amino acids. Germline V lookup: CDR1 MNHEY, CDR2 SMNVEV (reference sequence). V was pared by 9 bases and J by 0 bases, with 10 bases of the junction left unmatched.

The source of this sequence is a human donor in good health. The chain uses TRBV27 and TRBJ2-2, with TRBD2 matching 10 bases. Input material: central memory CD4+ T cells from blood. The CDR3 DNA reads TGTGCCAGTCGGGGACTAGCGCCCTACACGAACACCGGGGAGCTGTTTTTT. It codes for CASRGLAPYTNTGELFF.